Given below is one TCR beta chain in context. This clone appeared a few times. Its antigen target is currently unknown. The input lacks base qualities; no much larger clone sits a single base away. The cohort comprised approximately 700 healthy bone marrow donors. At the time of sampling, every cohort member was nominally healthy, though immune exposures that went unrecorded were likely present. The donor tested CMV seropositive and was one of the 289 seropositive cohort members. A peripheral blood sample was collected from each donor, and TCR beta sequencing was performed on peripheral blood mononuclear cells. The Qiagen DNeasy Blood Extraction Kit was used to extract genomic DNA from the blood cell samples. The data originate from a study of cytomegalovirus exposure and HLA in healthy donors (dated by TCRdb to about 2017). At the level of the whole study: According to an earlier analysis of 587 of the donors, 150 million to 200 million T cells yielded 95 million to 140 million unique TCR beta sequences and roughly 280 Gb of sequence data. An early release that covered fewer than 750 HLA-typed donors contained approximately 300 gigabases of sequencing data and around 85 million unique TCR sequences. Of the 300 to 500 genotyped donors, more than 75% were placed in the genetic ancestry cluster associated with self-reported Caucasian donors. The study was designed to test whether signatures of past pathogen exposure could be identified by cataloging public T cell receptors. Using immunosequencing, the study profiled T cell repertoires from approximately 700 subjects and related those repertoires to cytomegalovirus serostatus. Besides the first cohort of approximately 670 subjects, a separate validation cohort made up of 120 different subjects was used. High-throughput TCR immunosequencing, statistical association of individual TCRs with disease status, and machine learning were combined to predict cytomegalovirus infection status. In a later analysis, previously published TCR beta repertoires from about 640 donors were re-analyzed and high-resolution HLA genotyping was added so that TCR occurrence patterns could be studied. The later analysis used no new phenotypic data to find candidate immune exposures, relying instead on TCR beta sequences and their occurrence across donors. In an earlier analysis of 500 to 650 of the donors, high-throughput TCR beta sequencing was used to judge whether each TCR beta V gene segment behaved as functional or pseudogenic. Donor age, sex, ethnicity and CMV serostatus were collected together with the repertoire data. A later genetic analysis took genome-wide SNP genotypes for about three fifths of the roughly 670 donors and used that subset as a discovery cohort. All discovery cohort repertoires had been generated using a single sequencing platform. HLA typing included class I and class II loci at four-digit resolution. Typing coverage varied by locus: about 620-630 donors for A, B, C, DRB1 and DQB1; roughly 500 for DQA1; about 570 for DPA1; 450 to 480 for DPB1. About five DR-DQ haplotypes were handled as single units for association and clustering, since linkage in the cohort was strong. Among 350 to 400 genotyped donors of the cohort, an average of roughly 240,000 unique TCR beta nucleotide sequences were sequenced per donor, about a sixth of them non-productive.

Germline trimming: 3 bases from V, 0 bases from J; junction bases outside gene matches: 6. The cysteine opens and the phenylalanine closes a CDR3 of 17 amino acids. Kept here is only the CDR3 DNA, which spans 51 bases and is read in frame from base 1. CDR1 and CDR2, per the germline V gene (reference sequence), are PRHDT and FYEKMQ. The library was made by the immunoSEQ multiplex PCR assay. For the multiplex PCR, a mixture combining 60 forward primers for TCR Vbeta segments and 13 reverse primers for TCR Jbeta segments was used. The CDR3 region of rearranged TCR beta genes was amplified from genomic DNA by a multiplex PCR assay. On the Illumina HiSeq System, the amplified TCR beta libraries were sequenced as 87-base-pair reads. As for the original processing: A later analysis counted about 76 million unique TCR beta chains across the 666 repertoires, and approximately 11 million of these chains were shared by at least two donors. Raw reads were error-corrected and collapsed into unique sequences with a nearest-neighbor algorithm that merged closely related sequences to remove PCR and sequencing errors. CDR3 sequences were aligned to IMGT reference sequences to assign V, D and J gene segments. For a sequence to be retained, a match of at least six nucleotides was required to both a V gene segment and a J gene segment. Rearrangements were called productive when the CDR3 lacked stop codons and stayed in frame with V and J; all others were non-productive. CDR3 was defined by IMGT convention, running from the second conserved V-encoded cysteine to the conserved J-encoded phenylalanine. In an earlier analysis of approximately 500 of the donors, sequences lacking an unambiguous match to a single V gene segment were excluded. An earlier analysis of several hundred of the donors classified V segments as functional when productive rearrangements were above 56.7% and as segregating when the standard deviation between donors was above 5%. A statistical classification framework was built for diagnosing cytomegalovirus status from the catalog of TCR beta chain sequences. V and J gene assignment, in a later analysis, came from comparing TCR nucleotide sequences with IMGT/GENE-DB human TR gene sequences. Using the TCRdist pipeline, a later analysis assigned CDR3 sequences along with most-parsimonious VDJ recombination scenarios. In a later analysis, each TCR beta chain was defined by its CDR3 amino acid sequence together with its V-gene family, and reads without a unique V-gene family were excluded. As a way to deal with suspected cross-contamination and a sequencing artifact, a later analysis dropped hundreds of nucleotide sequences that were highly shared and had low generation probability. In a later analysis, a clonal expansion index was calculated for each public chain from normalized within-repertoire ranks of inferred template counts. In a later analysis, generation probabilities were computed with a VDJ recombination model fitted to out-of-frame rearrangements, and the resulting probabilities were checked against IGoR. In a later analysis, TCR-TCR, TCR-HLA and TCR-CMV co-occurrence was scored with hypergeometric tests, and a repertoire-size bias correction was applied to TCR pairs. False discovery rates were estimated in a later analysis by permuting HLA or CMV assignments 20 times. In a later analysis, co-occurring TCRs were grouped using DBSCAN, and TCRdist sequence similarity was added for clustering within HLA-allele-positive subsets. Repertoires with fewer than 30,000 or more than 120,000 public chains were left out of co-occurrence clustering, as were about 5 repertoires with anomalous nucleotide sharing. TCRdb took over this immuneACCESS table, retaining in-frame rearrangements with V and J assigned. Such tables are incomplete; in checked studies, under half of the missing clones stem from an unresolved V gene, and the remainder is unexplained. V and J calls and clone size are as listed in that table; D and trimming were resolved from the DNA. Counted in this sample were 100,000 to 150,000 clones; roughly 9% of them appeared once. The ten largest clones add up to around 6.1% of the sample.

Points the paper makes about the study in general: Because HLA typing was missing for some donors at each locus, association tests included only the typed subset. Linkage disequilibrium might explain the correlated functional status among segregating V segments, but an unknown experimental factor could not be ruled out. Because the 87-base-pair reads could not distinguish some IMGT-functional V segments, including TRBV6-2 and TRBV6-3, those segments were excluded. Most TCR sequences were observed very rarely across donors, whereas some public TCRs were present in many individuals. V-gene and J-gene trimming of TCR beta chains was associated with a missense DCLRE1C variant in a later genetic analysis, and the association was replicated in an independent cohort. In a later analysis, HLA-associated TCR beta chains showed more clonal expansion and lower generation probabilities than non-associated chains that were equally common. A total of around 150 TCR beta chains were listed by the study as associated with cytomegalovirus. In vitro tests confirmed that a few of the cytomegalovirus-associated TCR beta chains recognize cytomegalovirus antigens. In a later analysis, TCR association rates were found to vary across HLA loci, with the most associated TCRs seen for DRB1 alleles and the fewest for HLA-C alleles. The classifier was reported to diagnose cytomegalovirus status with high specificity and sensitivity in both the original cohort and the validation cohort. A further reported finding was that TCR beta sequences accurately predicted the HLA-A and HLA-B alleles for most subjects in the first cohort. This cohort had only TCR beta chains sequenced, and the lack of alpha or paired-chain data limited which features could be detected. A later analysis associated around 16,000 TCR beta sequences with specific HLA alleles at a false discovery rate of 0.05. Presence/absence analyses assumed roughly uniform sequencing depth across donors, an assumption that may not hold. A later analysis found that most CMV-associated TCR beta chains appeared HLA-restricted, with HLA associations seemingly driven largely by CMV exposure. Assigning TCR associations to individual alleles was difficult when HLA alleles, especially DR and DQ, strongly co-occurred. A later genetic analysis reported fewer N-insertions in productive TCRs among donors in an Asian-associated ancestry cluster than the roughly 640-donor mean. Several of the top co-occurrence clusters appeared to be linked to parvovirus B19, influenza, CMV and Epstein-Barr virus, according to a later analysis. In an earlier analysis of fewer than 750 of the donors, most TCR beta V segments were observed in productive rearrangements about 87% or about 30% of the time, broadly matching IMGT annotations. It was suggested by the authors that the approach could potentially be generalized to other disease states and immunological phenotypes. For the cohort, immune exposure information was limited to CMV serostatus. A cluster of highly shared sequence variants was judged likely to represent a technical artifact of the sequencing pipeline. Because counts were too low, 15 to 20 rarely observed V segments, including chromosome 9 orphons, were excluded from the earlier analysis of roughly 580 of the donors.

The rearranged chain carries TRBV13 and TRBJ1-3, with 9 middle bases fitting TRBD1. The TCR originated in a woman aged 40-49 years in good health and CMV-seropositive. Sample: PBMCs. The nucleotide sequence reads TGTGCCAGCAGCTTGATGGGACAGGGCGGCTCTGGAAACACCATATATTTT. Translated, this is CASSLMGQGGSGNTIYF.